A selection of T cell receptor beta chains follows, all from one sample in a study of blood T cell repertoires in COVID-19. Sequencing was performed with immunoSEQ multiplex PCR; in TCRdb, only in-frame clones are kept and a portion is missing. The sample consists of about 210,000 clones, about 86% of them appearing once. Material: PBMCs or T cells enriched from blood (not recorded which). The receptors derive from a woman aged 40 to 50 in a cohort exposed to, infected with or recovered from COVID-19 (not recorded which). Both conserved end residues are part of each CDR3. The order of the fields is clone size, V gene, D gene, J gene, CDR3 DNA, CDR3 protein. D genes are given only for firm matches. Clone size is given for some rows only: seen once, a few or many times, or a class if the clone is expanded.

clone_size: NA; v_call: TRBV2; d_call: NA; j_call: TRBJ2-7; cdr3_nt: TGTGCCAGCAGTGATAGTTCAGGGAATGAGCAGTACTTC; cdr3_aa: CASSDSSGNEQYF
clone_size: NA; v_call: TRBV7-9; d_call: TRBD2; j_call: TRBJ2-4; cdr3_nt: TGTGCCAGCAGACCACTAGCGGGGGGCAAAAACATTCAGTACTTC; cdr3_aa: CASRPLAGGKNIQYF
clone_size: NA; v_call: TRBV12-1; d_call: NA; j_call: TRBJ2-2; cdr3_nt: TGTGCCAGCAGACGGGACACCGGGGAGCTGTTTTTT; cdr3_aa: CASRRDTGELFF
clone_size: NA; v_call: TRBV19; d_call: NA; j_call: TRBJ1-5; cdr3_nt: TGTGCCAGTAGCGGGTCCAGCAATCAGCCCCAGCATTTT; cdr3_aa: CASSGSSNQPQHF
clone_size: NA; v_call: TRBV15; d_call: TRBD1; j_call: TRBJ2-1; cdr3_nt: TGTGCCACCAGCAGAGACAGGGGGCGGTACAATGAGCAGTTCTTC; cdr3_aa: CATSRDRGRYNEQFF
clone_size: NA; v_call: TRBV9; d_call: TRBD2; j_call: TRBJ2-7; cdr3_nt: TGTGCCAGCAGCCGGACCGGGGGGGAGAGGGAGCAGTACTTC; cdr3_aa: CASSRTGGEREQYF
clone_size: NA; v_call: TRBV5-4; d_call: NA; j_call: TRBJ1-1; cdr3_nt: TGTGCCAGCAGCTTAAGTGGGACACCGAACACTGAAGCTTTCTTT; cdr3_aa: CASSLSGTPNTEAFF
clone_size: NA; v_call: TRBV5-4; d_call: NA; j_call: TRBJ2-1; cdr3_nt: TGTGCCAGCAGCTTGATGCGGGAAGGGGAGCAGTTCTTC; cdr3_aa: CASSLMREGEQFF
clone_size: NA; v_call: TRBV4-2; d_call: NA; j_call: TRBJ2-3; cdr3_nt: TGTGCCAGCAGCCAAGGGATAAGCGGGTCTAGCACAGATACGCAGTATTTT; cdr3_aa: CASSQGISGSSTDTQYF
clone_size: NA; v_call: TRBV5-6; d_call: TRBD1; j_call: TRBJ1-3; cdr3_nt: TGTGCCAGCCGATTACAGGGGGCTGGAAACACCATATATTTT; cdr3_aa: CASRLQGAGNTIYF
clone_size: NA; v_call: TRBV11-2; d_call: NA; j_call: TRBJ1-2; cdr3_nt: TGTGCCAGCAGCTTAGTTATTAACTATGGCTACACCTTC; cdr3_aa: CASSLVINYGYTF
clone_size: NA; v_call: TRBV3-1/TRBV3-2; d_call: NA; j_call: TRBJ1-3; cdr3_nt: TGTGCCAGCAGCCAGCAGGACTCTGGAAACACCATATATTTT; cdr3_aa: CASSQQDSGNTIYF
clone_size: NA; v_call: TRBV7-2; d_call: NA; j_call: TRBJ2-3; cdr3_nt: TGTGCCAGCAGCTCCGCCACAGAGTTCGACAGCACAGATACGCAGTATTTT; cdr3_aa: CASSSATEFDSTDTQYF
clone_size: NA; v_call: TRBV6-2/TRBV6-3; d_call: NA; j_call: TRBJ2-6; cdr3_nt: TGTGCCAGCAGTACGGGAGCCAACGTCCTGACTTTC; cdr3_aa: CASSTGANVLTF
clone_size: NA; v_call: TRBV19; d_call: TRBD1; j_call: TRBJ1-5; cdr3_nt: TGTGCCTGCACAGCCTTGGGACAGGGCGATTATAGCAATCAGCCCCAGCATTTT; cdr3_aa: CACTALGQGDYSNQPQHF
clone_size: few; v_call: TRBV6-5; d_call: NA; j_call: TRBJ1-1; cdr3_nt: TGTGCCAGCAGTTACGCAGGGGATTCGATCGCTGAAGCTTTCTTT; cdr3_aa: CASSYAGDSIAEAFF
clone_size: NA; v_call: TRBV29-1; d_call: NA; j_call: TRBJ1-2; cdr3_nt: TGCAGCGTTTTCCTAACAGGGCTAACTAACTATGGCTACACCTTC; cdr3_aa: CSVFLTGLTNYGYTF
clone_size: NA; v_call: TRBV27; d_call: NA; j_call: TRBJ1-1; cdr3_nt: TGTGCCAGCAGTACAATTACGAACACTGAAGCTTTCTTT; cdr3_aa: CASSTITNTEAFF
clone_size: NA; v_call: TRBV15; d_call: TRBD2; j_call: TRBJ2-2; cdr3_nt: TGTGCCACCAGGTCTCTAGCGGAGAACACCGGGGAGCTGTTTTTT; cdr3_aa: CATRSLAENTGELFF
clone_size: NA; v_call: TRBV7-6; d_call: TRBD1; j_call: TRBJ2-5; cdr3_nt: TGTGCCAGCAGCTTAGAGGGACAGGGGAAAGAGACCCAGTACTTC; cdr3_aa: CASSLEGQGKETQYF
clone_size: few; v_call: TRBV10-3; d_call: TRBD2; j_call: TRBJ2-1; cdr3_nt: TGTGCCATCAGTGCACTGAAAACTAGCGGGGAATCCTACAATGAGCAGTTCTTC; cdr3_aa: CAISALKTSGESYNEQFF
clone_size: NA; v_call: TRBV13; d_call: TRBD1; j_call: TRBJ1-1; cdr3_nt: TGTGCCAGCAGCTCCACCCGACAGGGGGAACTGAACACTGAAGCTTTCTTT; cdr3_aa: CASSSTRQGELNTEAFF
clone_size: NA; v_call: TRBV19; d_call: TRBD1; j_call: TRBJ2-4; cdr3_nt: TGTGCCAGTATCGGACAGGCGATCAAAAACATTCAGTACTTC; cdr3_aa: CASIGQAIKNIQYF
clone_size: once; v_call: TRBV5-5; d_call: TRBD1; j_call: TRBJ1-5; cdr3_nt: TGTGCCAGCAGCTTGACAGGGGCATATCAGCCCCAGCATTTT; cdr3_aa: CASSLTGAYQPQHF
clone_size: NA; v_call: TRBV4-1; d_call: TRBD1; j_call: TRBJ1-3; cdr3_nt: TGCGCCAGCAGCCAAATTCAAAGGGCAGGGGGGAACACCATATATTTT; cdr3_aa: CASSQIQRAGGNTIYF
clone_size: NA; v_call: TRBV28; d_call: NA; j_call: TRBJ1-5; cdr3_nt: TGTGCCAGCAGTTTATGGAACAGGGCCATCCTTAGCAATCAGCCCCAGCATTTT; cdr3_aa: CASSLWNRAILSNQPQHF
clone_size: NA; v_call: TRBV27; d_call: NA; j_call: TRBJ1-5; cdr3_nt: TGTGCCTCCGCTGAGGGTACGAGCAATCAGCCCCAGCATTTT; cdr3_aa: CASAEGTSNQPQHF
clone_size: NA; v_call: TRBV19; d_call: TRBD1; j_call: TRBJ1-1; cdr3_nt: TGTGCCAGTAGCCCACCGGGACAGGGCAACACTGAAGCTTTCTTT; cdr3_aa: CASSPPGQGNTEAFF
clone_size: NA; v_call: TRBV3-1/TRBV3-2; d_call: NA; j_call: TRBJ2-1; cdr3_nt: TGTGCCAGCAGCCAAGAGGGTACTATTACCTACAATGAGCAGTTCTTC; cdr3_aa: CASSQEGTITYNEQFF
clone_size: NA; v_call: TRBV28; d_call: NA; j_call: TRBJ2-5; cdr3_nt: TGTGCCAGCAGTTTCCAGGGGGAGACCCAGTACTTC; cdr3_aa: CASSFQGETQYF
clone_size: NA; v_call: TRBV28; d_call: TRBD1; j_call: TRBJ1-5; cdr3_nt: TGTGCCAGCAGTTTATATGGGGGACAGGTTCCTCAGCCCCAGCATTTT; cdr3_aa: CASSLYGGQVPQPQHF
clone_size: NA; v_call: TRBV29-1; d_call: NA; j_call: TRBJ1-1; cdr3_nt: TGCAGCGTTGCGCGCCCGAACACTGAAGCTTTCTTT; cdr3_aa: CSVARPNTEAFF
clone_size: few; v_call: TRBV29-1; d_call: TRBD1; j_call: TRBJ1-2; cdr3_nt: TGCAGCGTTGAAGGGGGGACAGGGAGGGACTATGGCTACACCTTC; cdr3_aa: CSVEGGTGRDYGYTF
clone_size: NA; v_call: TRBV7-2; d_call: TRBD2; j_call: TRBJ2-2; cdr3_nt: TGTGCCAGCAGCCAGCGACTAGCGGGAGGTACCAACACCGGGGAGCTGTTTTTT; cdr3_aa: CASSQRLAGGTNTGELFF